This T cell receptor (beta chain) was documented in a study of T cell responses to AZD1222 COVID-19 vaccine. Study results and caveats: Vaccine-related CD4 TCRs covered spike, predominating at 160-218 and 743-854.

With respect to this clone: As yet, its antigen is unknown.

Sequenced by immunoSEQ multiplex PCR; TCRdb stores in-frame clones only, minus some. Its table records under 150,000 clones. This CDR3 comprises 13 residues. V lost 6 bases to trimming and J lost 9 bases, with 12 bases between them. CDR1 is LGHDT and CDR2 is YNNKEL in the germline V gene (reference sequence). The clonotype was recovered from an adult in good health. V is TRBV3-1 (or the pseudogene TRBV3-2) and J is TRBJ1-6; D is unresolved. The sequencing sample was made of peripheral blood. CDR3 bases: TGTGCCAGCAGACGAAAGGAAAGTTCACCCCTCCACTTT. Residues: CASRRKESSPLHF.